Listed below are T cell receptor beta chains from one sample, sequenced in a study of identical twins. TCRdb re-called the 5' RACE reads with MiXCR, one entry per CDR3 protein. The sample lists some 260,000 distinct CDR3 sequences, around an eighth occurring once. The sequencing sample was made of memory (CD45RO+) T cells sorted from blood. Receptor source: a woman between 18 and 30 years old in good health. CDR3s include the opening cysteine and the closing phenylalanine or tryptophan. D genes are given only for firm matches. Only part of the rows carry a size: once, few, many, or a class if the clone is expanded.

CDR3 length: 11; V gene: TRBV7-9; J gene: TRBJ2-1; D gene: TRBD2; clone size: .; CDR3 protein: CASRAGGEQFF; CDR3 DNA: TGTGCCAGCCGGGCGGGAGGTGAGCAGTTCTTC
CDR3 length: 17; V gene: TRBV11-2; J gene: TRBJ1-1; D gene: TRBD1; clone size: few; CDR3 protein: CASSKGTGGLGNTEAFF; CDR3 DNA: TGTGCCAGCAGCAAAGGGACAGGGGGTTTGGGGAACACTGAAGCTTTCTTT
CDR3 length: 15; V gene: TRBV11-2; J gene: TRBJ2-5; D gene: TRBD2; clone size: few; CDR3 protein: CASSPQGGVRETQYF; CDR3 DNA: TGTGCCAGCAGCCCGCAGGGAGGGGTAAGAGAGACCCAGTACTTC
CDR3 length: 14; V gene: TRBV29-1; J gene: TRBJ2-3; D gene: TRBD1; clone size: .; CDR3 protein: CSVEGGQGADTQYF; CDR3 DNA: TGCAGCGTTGAAGGCGGACAGGGAGCAGATACGCAGTATTTT
CDR3 length: 15; V gene: TRBV7-9; J gene: TRBJ2-7; D gene: TRBD2; clone size: .; CDR3 protein: CASSLGTSGVYEQYF; CDR3 DNA: TGTGCCAGCAGCTTAGGGACTAGCGGGGTCTACGAGCAGTACTTC
CDR3 length: 13; V gene: TRBV2; J gene: TRBJ1-2; D gene: .; clone size: few; CDR3 protein: CASSEVDPNGYTF; CDR3 DNA: TGTGCCAGCAGTGAAGTGGACCCAAATGGCTACACCTTC
CDR3 length: 14; V gene: TRBV6-1; J gene: TRBJ2-1; D gene: TRBD2; clone size: few; CDR3 protein: CASSARGLAAEQFF; CDR3 DNA: TGTGCCAGCAGTGCCCGGGGACTAGCTGCTGAGCAGTTCTTC
CDR3 length: 15; V gene: TRBV18; J gene: TRBJ2-7; D gene: .; clone size: many; CDR3 protein: CASSPPDRYRYEQYF; CDR3 DNA: TGTGCCAGCTCACCCCCTGACAGATATCGCTACGAGCAGTACTTC
CDR3 length: 14; V gene: TRBV7-9; J gene: TRBJ2-2; D gene: .; clone size: once; CDR3 protein: CASSLDSVTGELFF; CDR3 DNA: TGTGCCAGCAGCTTAGATAGCGTCACCGGGGAGCTGTTTTTT
CDR3 length: 14; V gene: TRBV9; J gene: TRBJ2-2; D gene: .; clone size: .; CDR3 protein: CASSVREITGELFF; CDR3 DNA: TGTGCCAGCAGCGTCAGGGAGATCACCGGGGAGCTGTTTTTT
CDR3 length: 16; V gene: TRBV12-3/TRBV12-4; J gene: TRBJ2-3; D gene: TRBD2; clone size: few; CDR3 protein: CASSLRLAGITDTQYF; CDR3 DNA: TGTGCCAGCAGTTTAAGGCTAGCGGGAATCACAGATACGCAGTATTTT
CDR3 length: 18; V gene: TRBV9; J gene: TRBJ2-2; D gene: TRBD2; clone size: .; CDR3 protein: CASSTRPRAGGDTGELFF; CDR3 DNA: TGTGCCAGCAGCACCCGACCAAGGGCGGGGGGGGATACCGGGGAGCTGTTTTTT
CDR3 length: 14; V gene: TRBV6-5; J gene: TRBJ2-2; D gene: .; clone size: .; CDR3 protein: CASSYSGVRGELFF; CDR3 DNA: TGTGCCAGCAGTTACTCAGGGGTTCGCGGGGAGCTGTTTTTT
CDR3 length: 14; V gene: TRBV3-1; J gene: TRBJ1-6; D gene: TRBD1; clone size: .; CDR3 protein: CASTLGQGNLPLHF; CDR3 DNA: TGTGCCAGCACCCTGGGACAGGGTAATTTACCCCTCCACTTT
CDR3 length: 16; V gene: TRBV24-1; J gene: TRBJ2-1; D gene: TRBD2; clone size: .; CDR3 protein: CATSEGTSGLYNEQFF; CDR3 DNA: TGTGCCACCAGTGAGGGGACTAGCGGCCTATACAATGAGCAGTTCTTC
CDR3 length: 13; V gene: TRBV6-1; J gene: TRBJ2-3; D gene: .; clone size: few; CDR3 protein: CASGGEGTDTQYF; CDR3 DNA: TGTGCCAGCGGCGGGGAGGGCACAGATACGCAGTATTTT